The present T cell receptor beta chain was sequenced within a study of cytomegalovirus exposure and HLA in healthy donors. Study context: Early released data had tens of millions of unique TCRs, all coming from HLA-typed donors. Within the Caucasian-associated ancestry cluster were roughly 79% of the 300 to 450 genotyped donors.

A word on this clone: Its specificity is not known.

PCR involved 60 Vbeta and 13 Jbeta primers. Data came from immunoSEQ multiplex PCR; TCRdb stores just in-frame clones and leaves some out. This sample has about 120,000 clones, with 65% to 80% found just once. Germline V CDR1 and CDR2: SGHDN, FVKESK. The length of the CDR3 is 15 residues. Germline trimming cut 7 bases from V and 4 bases from J; bases unmatched to any gene: 8. Study-wide findings and caveats: A later analysis reportedly found fewer N-insertions in an Asian-associated ancestry cluster than the approximately 670-donor mean. The authors listed some 150 TCR beta chains as cytomegalovirus-associated.

The sequence was obtained from a man aged 18 to 35 in good health and CMV-seropositive. Material for sequencing was PBMCs. The rearrangement links TRBV14 to TRBJ1-5, with 9 nucleotides matching TRBD1. CDR3 protein: CASNQGQGWNQPQHF. The CDR3 nucleotides read TGTGCCAGCAACCAGGGACAGGGATGGAATCAGCCCCAGCATTTT.